This T cell receptor beta chain emerged from a study of beta chain features in type 1 diabetes. Study-level information: What patients shared with healthy donors was a similar profile of age, gender and cell yields.

One heparinised blood draw, averaging around 0.12 L, came from each donor. CDR3 length: 14 amino acids. V was pared by 10 bases and J by 9 bases, with 15 bases of the junction left unmatched. Germline V lookup: CDR1 SGHTA, CDR2 FQGNSA. Sequencing targeted expressed TCRB transcripts, as all isolated RNA had been reverse transcribed. Profiled with immunoSEQ multiplex PCR; TCRdb holds only in-frame clones, not every one. This table has about 360,000 clones, roughly 12% appearing once. Sequencing used naive CD4+ T cells from blood. This clonotype was sampled from a man aged 18 to 30 in good health. The V gene is TRBV7-2, the J gene TRBJ2-1; 7 bases are a match to TRBD2. CDR3 amino acids: CATRPGAIAGEQFF. For the CDR3, the DNA is TGTGCCACCAGACCCGGAGCGATAGCGGGTGAGCAGTTCTTC.